This T cell receptor beta chain emerged from a study of cytomegalovirus exposure and HLA in healthy donors. CDR1 is GTSNPN, CDR2 SVGIG, per germline (reference sequence). Deletions cut 4 bases from V and 4 bases from J, with 13 bases between. The CDR3 has 13 residues. Every donor was a healthy person donating bone marrow. Nominally healthy donors provided the samples, though records likely missed some immune exposures. PCR used 60 Vbeta primers and 13 Jbeta primers. The method was immunoSEQ multiplex PCR; TCRdb's version includes in-frame clones alone and lacks a portion of them. Here the sample spans roughly 140,000 clones, approximately 81% being singletons. General study results and limits: The authors enumerated over 150 TCR beta chains as linked to cytomegalovirus. Indistinguishable V segments such as TRBV6-2 and TRBV6-3 were excluded.

Note on this clone: The antigen is unknown.

V and J are TRBV30 and TRBJ2-5; tentatively, D is TRBD1 (5 bases). Sequenced sample: PBMCs. This receptor was identified in a woman aged 40 to 50 in good health and CMV-seropositive. Written as DNA, the CDR3 is TGTGCCTGGACAGGTCAAGGGGCAGAGACCCAGTACTTC. It translates to CAWTGQGAETQYF.